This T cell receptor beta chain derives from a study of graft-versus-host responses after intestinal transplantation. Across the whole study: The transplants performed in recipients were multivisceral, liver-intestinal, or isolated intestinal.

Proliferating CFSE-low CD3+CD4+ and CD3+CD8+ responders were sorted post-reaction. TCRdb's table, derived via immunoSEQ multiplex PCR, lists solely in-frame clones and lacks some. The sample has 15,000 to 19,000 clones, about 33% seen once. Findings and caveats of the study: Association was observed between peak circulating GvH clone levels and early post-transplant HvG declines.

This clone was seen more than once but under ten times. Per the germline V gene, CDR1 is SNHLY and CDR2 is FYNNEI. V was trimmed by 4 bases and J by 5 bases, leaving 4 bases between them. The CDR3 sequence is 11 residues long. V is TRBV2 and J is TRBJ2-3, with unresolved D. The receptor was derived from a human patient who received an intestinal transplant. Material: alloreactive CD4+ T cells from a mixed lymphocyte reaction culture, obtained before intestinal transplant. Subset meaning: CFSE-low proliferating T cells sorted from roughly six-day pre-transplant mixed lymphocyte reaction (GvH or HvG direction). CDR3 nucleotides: TGTGCCAGCAGTGTCAGAGATACGCAGTATTTT. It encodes CASSVRDTQYF. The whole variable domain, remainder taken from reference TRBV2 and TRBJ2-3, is EPEVTQTPSHQVTQMGQEVILRCVPISNHLYFYWYRQILGQKVEFLVSFYNNEISEKSEIFDDQFSVERPDGSNFTLKIRSTKLEDSAMYFCASSVRDTQYFGPGTRLTVL.